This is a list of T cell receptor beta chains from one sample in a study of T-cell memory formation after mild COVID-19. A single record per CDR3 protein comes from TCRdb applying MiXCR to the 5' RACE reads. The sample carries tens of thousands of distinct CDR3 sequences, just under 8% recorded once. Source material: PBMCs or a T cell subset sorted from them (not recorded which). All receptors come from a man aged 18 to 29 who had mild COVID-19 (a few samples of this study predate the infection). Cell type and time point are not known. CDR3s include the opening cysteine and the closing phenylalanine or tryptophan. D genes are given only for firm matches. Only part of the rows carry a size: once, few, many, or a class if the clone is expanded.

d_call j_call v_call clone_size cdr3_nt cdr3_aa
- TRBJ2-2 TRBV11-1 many TGTGCCAGCAGCTCTCCGGCAGGGGCCGACACCGGGGAGCTGTTTTTT CASSSPAGADTGELFF
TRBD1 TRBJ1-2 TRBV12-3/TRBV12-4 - TGTGCCAGCAGGGGGGACAGCTTAAGTGGCTACACCTTC CASRGDSLSGYTF
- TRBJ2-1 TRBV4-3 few TGCGCCAGCAGCCAAGATGCACAGGGTTGGTACAATGAGCAGTTCTTC CASSQDAQGWYNEQFF
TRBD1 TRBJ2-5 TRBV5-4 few TGTGCCAGCAGCTCCGGGACAGTTCAAGAGACCCAGTACTTC CASSSGTVQETQYF
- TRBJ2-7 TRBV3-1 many TGTGCCAGCAGCCAGGACCATATGGGACGCGAGCAGTACTTC CASSQDHMGREQYF
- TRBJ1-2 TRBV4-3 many TGCGCCAGCAGCCAGAATCCAAACTATGGCTACACCTTC CASSQNPNYGYTF
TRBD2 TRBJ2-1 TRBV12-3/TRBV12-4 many TGTGCCAGCAGTCCCACGGGACTAGCGGGGGGGTACTACAATGAGCAGTTCTTC CASSPTGLAGGYYNEQFF
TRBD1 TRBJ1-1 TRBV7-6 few TGTGCCAGCAGCAGCAGGGGGGTATGGGTGAGGCCCGACACTGAAGCTTTCTTT CASSSRGVWVRPDTEAFF
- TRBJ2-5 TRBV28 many TGTGCCAGCAGCACGGGGGCCACCAGGGAGACCCAGTACTTC CASSTGATRETQYF
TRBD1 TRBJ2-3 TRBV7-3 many TGTGCCAGCAGCTTACTGGGACAGGGAATTACAGATACGCAGTATTTT CASSLLGQGITDTQYF
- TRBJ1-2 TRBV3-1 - TGTGCCAGCAGCCAAGACGGTGGCTACACCTTC CASSQDGGYTF
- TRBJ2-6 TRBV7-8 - TGTGCCAGCAGCTTAGTCCTGTCTGGGGCCAACGTCCTGACTTTC CASSLVLSGANVLTF
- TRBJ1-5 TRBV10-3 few TGTGCCATCAGTGAGTTCCGCAGCAATCAGCCCCAGCATTTT CAISEFRSNQPQHF
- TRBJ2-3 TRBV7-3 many TGTGCCAGCAGCACCCGACAGGCAGATACGCAGTATTTT CASSTRQADTQYF
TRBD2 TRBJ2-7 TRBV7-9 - TGTGCCAGCAGCTCGACCCTCACTAGCGGTGACTACCACGAGCAGTACTTC CASSSTLTSGDYHEQYF
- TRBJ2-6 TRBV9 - TGTGCCAGCAGCCTCCAGGCCAACGTCCTGACTTTC CASSLQANVLTF
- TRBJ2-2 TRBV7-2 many TGTGCCAGCAGCCCAGGGCCCGGAAGGCCCAACACCGGGGAGCTGTTTTTT CASSPGPGRPNTGELFF
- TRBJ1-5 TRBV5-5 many TGTGCCAGCAGCTTGCGATCCGGGGCAAGCAATCAGCCCCAGCATTTT CASSLRSGASNQPQHF
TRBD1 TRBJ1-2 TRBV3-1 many TGTGCCAGCAGCCAAGGCTACGGGACAGGGCCTTCTTATACCTTC CASSQGYGTGPSYTF
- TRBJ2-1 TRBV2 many TGTGCCAGCAGAAACGACGCGAGCTCCTACAATGAGCAGTTCTTC CASRNDASSYNEQFF
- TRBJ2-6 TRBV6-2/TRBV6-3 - TGTGCCAGCAGCACAGGGTTCTCCGGGGCCAACGTCCTGACTTTC CASSTGFSGANVLTF
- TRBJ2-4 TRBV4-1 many TGCGCCAGCAGCAAAGAGGAACGGTGGGCAGGCATTCAGTACTTC CASSKEERWAGIQYF
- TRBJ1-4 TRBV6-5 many TGTGCCAGCAGCACCGAGGGCAGGGGTAATGAAAAACTGTTTTTT CASSTEGRGNEKLFF
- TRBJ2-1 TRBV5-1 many TGCGCCAGCAGCTCTTCCACCGGGACCCACAATGAGCAGTTCTTC CASSSSTGTHNEQFF
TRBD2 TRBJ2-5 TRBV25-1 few TGTGCCAGCAGTGACGGGGCTAGCGGGGGGCCGGGGGAGACCCAGTACTTC CASSDGASGGPGETQYF
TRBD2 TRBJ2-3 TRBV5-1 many TGCGCCAGCAGCAAGGGACTAGCGGGGGCGAAAGATACGCAGTATTTT CASSKGLAGAKDTQYF
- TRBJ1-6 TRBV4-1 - TGCGCCAGCAGTCGTTTGGTGAGGACAGATAATTCACCCCTCCACTTT CASSRLVRTDNSPLHF
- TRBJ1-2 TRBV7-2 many TGTGCCAGCAGCAGGTTATTGTCAGCCGAGGGGGGCTACACCTTC CASSRLLSAEGGYTF
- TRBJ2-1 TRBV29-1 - TGCAGCGCCCGACCGAGAGTAGGGTGGAAGAATGAGCAGTTCTTC CSARPRVGWKNEQFF
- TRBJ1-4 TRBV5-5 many TGTGCCAGCAACTTAGAAGCAACTAATGAAAAACTGTTTTTT CASNLEATNEKLFF
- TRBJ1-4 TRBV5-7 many TGTGCCAGCAGCTTGAAAGGGTGTGAAAAACTGTTTTTT CASSLKGCEKLFF
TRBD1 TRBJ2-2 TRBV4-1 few TGCGCCAGCAGCCAGGAGCCGGGACAGGCTTCATACACCGGGGAGCTGTTTTTT CASSQEPGQASYTGELFF
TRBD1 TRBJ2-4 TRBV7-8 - TGTGCCAGCAGCTTAACTCATGGACAGGGGGAAAACATTCAGTACTTC CASSLTHGQGENIQYF
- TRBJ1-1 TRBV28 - TGTGCCAGCAGTACCCAGGGGCTCTTCCTCGAAGCTTTCTTT CASSTQGLFLEAFF
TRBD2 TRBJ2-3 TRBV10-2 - TGCGCCAGCAAAGGGGATGCGGGGGTAGATACGCAGTATTTT CASKGDAGVDTQYF
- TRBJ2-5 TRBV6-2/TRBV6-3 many TGTGCCAGCAGTCCGCCAGCGGTGTTAAAAGAGACCCAGTACTTC CASSPPAVLKETQYF